Reported below is one TCR beta chain. The sample originates from a study of T cell changes during pregnancy in multiple sclerosis. Germline V gives CDR1 SGDLS, CDR2 YYNGEE. V lost 0 bases and J lost 10, with 11 bases in between. The CDR3 runs to 13 residues. Method: immunoSEQ multiplex PCR; TCRdb's copy keeps in-frame clones and lacks some. The data hold some 57,000 clones, with approximately 90% observed a single time. This clonotype was sampled from a female donor in good health, enrolled as a control in a pregnancy study. The starting material was peripheral blood, obtained in the first trimester of pregnancy. The chain couples TRBV9 to TRBJ2-1; the D gene is possibly TRBD2 (6 bases). In nucleotides, the CDR3 is TGTGCCAGCAGCGTAGGCGGGGATTGGGAGCAGTTCTTC. Amino acids: CASSVGGDWEQFF.